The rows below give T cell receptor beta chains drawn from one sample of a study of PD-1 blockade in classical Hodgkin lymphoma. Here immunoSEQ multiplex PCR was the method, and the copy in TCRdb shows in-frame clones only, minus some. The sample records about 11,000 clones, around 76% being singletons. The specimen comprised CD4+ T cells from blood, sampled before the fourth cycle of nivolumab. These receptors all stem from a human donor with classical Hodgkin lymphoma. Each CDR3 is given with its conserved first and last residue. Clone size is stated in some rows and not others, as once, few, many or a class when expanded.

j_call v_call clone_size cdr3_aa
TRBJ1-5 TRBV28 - CASSTEQGANQPQHF
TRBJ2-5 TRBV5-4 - CASSFRTSQETQYF
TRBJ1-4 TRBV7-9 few CASTNPNEKLFF
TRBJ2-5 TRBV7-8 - CASSQLRQTETQYF
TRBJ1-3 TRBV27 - CASSLRRIYSGNTIYF
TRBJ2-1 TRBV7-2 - CASSFQLDSYNEQFF
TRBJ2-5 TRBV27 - CASSLFSGSGKTQYF
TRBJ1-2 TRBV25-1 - CASSTPGYYGYTF
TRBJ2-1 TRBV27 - CASRRLAGDEQFF
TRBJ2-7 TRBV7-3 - CASSPTPLAGVGEQYF
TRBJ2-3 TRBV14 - CASSQDSGATDTQYF
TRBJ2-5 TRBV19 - CASSGLNSLQETQYF
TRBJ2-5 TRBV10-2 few CASSESVGRGQETQYF
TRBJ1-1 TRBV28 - CASTFLGRGGTEAFF
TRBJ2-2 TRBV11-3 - CASSSRTGELFF
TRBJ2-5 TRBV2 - CASRDQETQYF
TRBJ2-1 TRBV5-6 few CASSAGTSGSRNNEQFF
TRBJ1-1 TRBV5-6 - CASSLGYSIGFLNTEAFF
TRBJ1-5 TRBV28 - CASRTFRDSSNQPQHF
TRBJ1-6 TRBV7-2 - CASSQQGPRYNSPLHF
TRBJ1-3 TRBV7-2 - CASSPDRRNTIYF
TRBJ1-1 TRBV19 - CASSSSGGSTVEAFF
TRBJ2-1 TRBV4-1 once CASSGLGVYNEQFF
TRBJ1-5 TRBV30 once CAWSTGTINQPQHF
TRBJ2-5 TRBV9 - CASSPDLSPWQTQYF
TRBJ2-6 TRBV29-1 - CSVVFSGANVLTF
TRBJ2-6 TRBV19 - CASSTGQGVFGANVLTF
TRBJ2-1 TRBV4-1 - CASSQGESTFYNEQFF
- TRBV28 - CASTRDMYEQYF
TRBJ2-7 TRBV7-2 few CASSLPAYEQYF
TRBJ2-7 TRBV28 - CASSLRAGSYEQYF
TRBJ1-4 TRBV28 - CASSLQGKANEKLFF
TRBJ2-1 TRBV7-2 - CASSEWTRVNEQFF
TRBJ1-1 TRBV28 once CASSQGRSTEAFF
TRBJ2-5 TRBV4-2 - CASSHMRGIGETQYF
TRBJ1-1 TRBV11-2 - CASSSGQLYTEAFF
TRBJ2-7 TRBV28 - CASKSGQGGEQYF
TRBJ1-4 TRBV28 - CASSIPTGGGEKLFF
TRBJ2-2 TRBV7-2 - CASSLVGKATGELFF
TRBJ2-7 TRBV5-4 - CASSPTGVAYEQYF
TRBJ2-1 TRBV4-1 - CASSLLLAGGPYNEQFF
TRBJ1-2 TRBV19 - CASTGRGDFYGYTF
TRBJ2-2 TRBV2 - CASKVGDTGELFF
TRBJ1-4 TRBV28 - CASLLRGFNEKLFF
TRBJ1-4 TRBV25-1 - CASSDPGRGATNEKLFF
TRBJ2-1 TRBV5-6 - CASSLVYGTRARNEQFF
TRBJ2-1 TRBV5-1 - CASSLNYNEQFF
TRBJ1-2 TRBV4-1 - CASSRWTGHDTRDYGYTF
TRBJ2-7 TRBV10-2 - CASQGQSYEQYF
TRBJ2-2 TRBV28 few CASRFRGELFF
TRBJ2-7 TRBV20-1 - CSASLTPGQYF
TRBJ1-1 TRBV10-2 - CASSVSGPGTEAFF
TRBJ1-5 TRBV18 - CASSPSSNSNQPQHF
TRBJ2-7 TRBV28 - CASSLWRVDYEQYF
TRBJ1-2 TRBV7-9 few CASRPTGAPRNYGYTF